This T cell receptor beta chain was sequenced for a study of blood T cells in healthy people across ages. As regards this clonotype: Its antigen is still unknown.

Sample-barcoded 5' priming and a J-beta primer mix drove a second PCR of about 6 to 12 cycles. Each CDR3 protein gets one entry after TCRdb re-called the 5' RACE reads with MiXCR. Here the sample spans hundreds of thousands of distinct CDR3 sequences, about 21% being singletons. Each sample provided at least 5.5 micrograms of extracted total RNA. Findings and caveats of the study: The study found more naive CD4+ cells and higher diversity in long-lived than aged donors. Researchers said unsorted PBMCs prevented a conclusive naive versus antigen-experienced comparison.

The TCR comes from a man between 65 and 85 years old in good health. The source material was blood.

The CDR3 nucleotides are TGTGCCAGCAGCCCGGGAGTTGGGGCCGCTCGTGAGCAGTTCTTC. Translation: CASSPGVGAAREQFF. The genes are TRBV6-6 and TRBJ2-5; a possible D gene is TRBD2 (6 bases). The better agreement between TRBJ2-1 and the DNA end casts doubt on the J call. This CDR3 has 15 amino acids. The germline CDR1 and CDR2 sequences are MNHNY and SVGAGI (reference sequence).